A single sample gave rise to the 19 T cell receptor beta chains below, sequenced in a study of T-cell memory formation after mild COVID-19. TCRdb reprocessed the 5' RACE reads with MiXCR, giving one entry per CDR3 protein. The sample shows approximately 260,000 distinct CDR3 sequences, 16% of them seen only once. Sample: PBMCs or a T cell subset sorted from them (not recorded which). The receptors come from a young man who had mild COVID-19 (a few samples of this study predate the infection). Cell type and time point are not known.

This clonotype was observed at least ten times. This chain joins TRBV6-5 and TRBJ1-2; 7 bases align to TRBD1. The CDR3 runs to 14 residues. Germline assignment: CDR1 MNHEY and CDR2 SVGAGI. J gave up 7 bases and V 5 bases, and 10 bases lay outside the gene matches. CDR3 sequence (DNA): TGTGCCAGCAGTCGGACAGGTCTGGCCTCTGGCTACACCTTC. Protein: CASSRTGLASGYTF.

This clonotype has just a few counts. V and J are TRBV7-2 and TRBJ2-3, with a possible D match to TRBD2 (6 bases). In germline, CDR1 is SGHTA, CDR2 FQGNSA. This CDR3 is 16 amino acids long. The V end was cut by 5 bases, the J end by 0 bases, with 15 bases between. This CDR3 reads CASSEGLLKSTDTQYF. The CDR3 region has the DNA TGTGCCAGCAGCGAGGGACTTCTAAAAAGCACAGATACGCAGTATTTT. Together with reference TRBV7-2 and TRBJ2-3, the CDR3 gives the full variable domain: GAGVSQSPSNKVTEKGKDVELRCDPISGHTALYWYRQSLGQGLEFLIYFQGNSAPDKSGLPSDRFSAERTGGSVSTLTIQRTQQEDSAVYLCASSEGLLKSTDTQYFGPGTRLTVL.

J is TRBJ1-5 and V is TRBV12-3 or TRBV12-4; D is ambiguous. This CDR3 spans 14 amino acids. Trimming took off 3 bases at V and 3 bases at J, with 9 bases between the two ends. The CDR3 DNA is TGTGCCAGCAGTTTCGACACCCTCAATCAGCCCCAGCATTTT. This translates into CASSFDTLNQPQHF.

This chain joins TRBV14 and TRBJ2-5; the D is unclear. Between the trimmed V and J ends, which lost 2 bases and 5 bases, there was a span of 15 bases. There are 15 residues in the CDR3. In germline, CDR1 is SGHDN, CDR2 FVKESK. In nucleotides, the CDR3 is TGTGCCAGCAGCCAACTATACAACTCGGCCGAGACCCAGTACTTC. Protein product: CASSQLYNSAETQYF.

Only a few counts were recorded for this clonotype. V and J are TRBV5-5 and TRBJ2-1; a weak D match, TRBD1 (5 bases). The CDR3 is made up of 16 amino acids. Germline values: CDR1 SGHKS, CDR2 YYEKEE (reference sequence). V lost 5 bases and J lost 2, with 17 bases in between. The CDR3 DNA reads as TGTGCCAGCAGGGTGGGGCCAGGGCCAGCCTACAATGAGCAGTTCTTC. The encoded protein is CASRVGPGPAYNEQFF.

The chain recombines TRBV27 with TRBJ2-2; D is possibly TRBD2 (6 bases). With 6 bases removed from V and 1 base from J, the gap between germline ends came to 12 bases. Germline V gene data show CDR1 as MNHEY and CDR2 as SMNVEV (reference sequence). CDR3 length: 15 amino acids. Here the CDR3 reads CASRLGRENTGELFF. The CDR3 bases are TGTGCCAGCAGACTGGGGCGGGAGAACACCGGGGAGCTGTTTTTT.

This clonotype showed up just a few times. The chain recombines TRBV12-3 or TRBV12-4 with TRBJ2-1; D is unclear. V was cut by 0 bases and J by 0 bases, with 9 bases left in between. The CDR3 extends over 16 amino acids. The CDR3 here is CASSLARRYSYNEQFF. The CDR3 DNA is TGTGCCAGCAGTTTAGCGCGTCGGTACTCCTACAATGAGCAGTTCTTC.

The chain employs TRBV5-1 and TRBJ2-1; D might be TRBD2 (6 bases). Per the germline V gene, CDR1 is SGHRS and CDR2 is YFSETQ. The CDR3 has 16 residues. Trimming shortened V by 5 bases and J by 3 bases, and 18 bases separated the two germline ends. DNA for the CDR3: TGCGCCAGCAGAAGTGGGAGGACTCGCATCTACAATGAGCAGTTCTTC. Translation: CASRSGRTRIYNEQFF.

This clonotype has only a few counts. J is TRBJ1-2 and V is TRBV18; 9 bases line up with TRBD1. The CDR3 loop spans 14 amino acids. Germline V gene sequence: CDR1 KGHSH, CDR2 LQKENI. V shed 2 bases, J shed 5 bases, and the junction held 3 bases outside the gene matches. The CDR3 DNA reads TGTGCCAGCTCACCAGAACAGGGGGCTTATGGCTACACCTTC. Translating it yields CASSPEQGAYGYTF.

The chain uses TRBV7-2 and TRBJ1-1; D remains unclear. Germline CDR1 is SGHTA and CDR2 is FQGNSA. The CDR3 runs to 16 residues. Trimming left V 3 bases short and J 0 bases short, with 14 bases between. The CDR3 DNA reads TGTGCCAGCAGCTTTATGAGTTGGACCATGAACACTGAAGCTTTCTTT. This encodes CASSFMSWTMNTEAFF.

The CDR3 DNA follows: TGCAGTGCTAGAGATCCAGCGGGGGGTAGCGAGCAGTACTTC. Residues: CSARDPAGGSEQYF. The chain employs TRBV20-1 and TRBJ2-7, with TRBD2 matching over 9 bases. Germline V gene data show CDR1 as DFQATT and CDR2 as SNEGSKA (reference sequence). The CDR3 has 14 amino acids. With 0 bases clipped from V and 6 bases from J, the junction kept 6 bases outside the gene matches.

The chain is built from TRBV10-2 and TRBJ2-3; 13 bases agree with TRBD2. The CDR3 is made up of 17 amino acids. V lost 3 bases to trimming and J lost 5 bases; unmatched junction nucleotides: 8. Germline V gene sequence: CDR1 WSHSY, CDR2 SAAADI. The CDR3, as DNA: TGCGCCAGCAGTGAACTAGCGGGGGGGCCCCCGGTAGATACGCAGTATTTT. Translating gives CASSELAGGPPVDTQYF.

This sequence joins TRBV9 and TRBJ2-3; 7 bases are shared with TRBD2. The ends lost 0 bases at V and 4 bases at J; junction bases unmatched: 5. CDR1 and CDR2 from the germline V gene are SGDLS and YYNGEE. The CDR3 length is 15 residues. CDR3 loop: CASSVAPTSSDTQYF. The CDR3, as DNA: TGTGCCAGCAGCGTAGCTCCGACTAGCTCAGATACGCAGTATTTT. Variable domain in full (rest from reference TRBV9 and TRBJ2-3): DSGVTQTPKHLITATGQRVTLRCSPRSGDLSVYWYQQSLDQGLQFLIQYYNGEERAKGNILERFSAQQFPDLHSELNLSSLELGDSALYFCASSVAPTSSDTQYFGPGTRLTVL.

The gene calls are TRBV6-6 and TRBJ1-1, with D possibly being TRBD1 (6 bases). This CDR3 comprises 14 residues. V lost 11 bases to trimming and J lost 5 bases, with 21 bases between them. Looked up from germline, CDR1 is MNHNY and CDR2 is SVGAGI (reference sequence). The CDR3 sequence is CAGGQGAWGTEAFF. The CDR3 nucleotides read TGTGCCGGGGGGCAGGGTGCCTGGGGGACTGAAGCTTTCTTT.

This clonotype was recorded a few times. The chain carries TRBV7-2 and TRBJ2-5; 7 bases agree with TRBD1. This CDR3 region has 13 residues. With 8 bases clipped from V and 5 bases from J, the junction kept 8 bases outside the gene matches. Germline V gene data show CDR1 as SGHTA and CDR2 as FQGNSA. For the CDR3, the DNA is TGTGCCAGCGGCAACAGGGGTGGGGAGACCCAGTACTTC. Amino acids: CASGNRGGETQYF.

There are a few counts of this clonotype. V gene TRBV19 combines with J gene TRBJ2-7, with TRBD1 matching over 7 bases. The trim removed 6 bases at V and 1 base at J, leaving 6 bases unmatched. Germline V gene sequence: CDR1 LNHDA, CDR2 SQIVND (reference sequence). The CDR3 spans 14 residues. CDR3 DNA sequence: TGTGCCAGTAGAATCCGGGACAGTTCCTACGAGCAGTACTTC. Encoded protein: CASRIRDSSYEQYF.

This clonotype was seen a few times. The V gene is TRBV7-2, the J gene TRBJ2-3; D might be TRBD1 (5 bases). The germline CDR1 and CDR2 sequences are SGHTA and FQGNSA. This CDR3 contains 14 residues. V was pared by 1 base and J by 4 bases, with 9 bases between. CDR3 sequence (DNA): TGTGCCAGCAGCTTAGGGATCAGGGCAGATACGCAGTATTTT. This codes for CASSLGIRADTQYF.

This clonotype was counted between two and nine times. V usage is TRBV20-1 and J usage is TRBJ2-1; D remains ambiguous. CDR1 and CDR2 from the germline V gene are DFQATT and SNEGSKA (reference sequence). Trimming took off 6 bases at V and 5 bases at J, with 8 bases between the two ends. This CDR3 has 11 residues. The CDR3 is CSASKNNEQFF. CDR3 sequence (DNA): TGCAGTGCGAGTAAGAACAATGAGCAGTTCTTC.

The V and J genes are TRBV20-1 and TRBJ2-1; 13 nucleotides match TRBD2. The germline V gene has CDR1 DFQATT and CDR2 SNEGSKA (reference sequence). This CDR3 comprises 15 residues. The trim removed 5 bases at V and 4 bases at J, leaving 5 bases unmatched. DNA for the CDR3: TGCAGTGCTCATCCGGGACTAGCGGGATACAATGAGCAGTTCTTC. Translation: CSAHPGLAGYNEQFF.